The 27 T cell receptor beta chains below all came from one sample that was sequenced in a study of T cell responses to AZD1222 COVID-19 vaccine. The table came from immunoSEQ multiplex PCR; TCRdb's copy has only in-frame clones and leaves some out. The sample carries about 150,000 clones, around 94% recorded once. The sample consisted of peripheral blood, taken on day 0 of AZD1222 vaccination. The origin of the receptors is an adult in good health.

This chain joins TRBV5-6 and TRBJ1-2; no clear D gene. Germline V CDR1 and CDR2: SGHDT, YYEEEE. The ends were cut back, 0 bases at V and 4 bases at J, with 13 bases in the middle. The CDR3 totals 15 residues. CDR3 protein: CASSLGPSASYGYTF. CDR3 sequence (DNA): TGTGCCAGCAGCTTGGGTCCGTCAGCCTCCTATGGCTACACCTTC. The full variable domain, completed using reference TRBV5-6 and TRBJ1-2, is DAGVTQSPTHLIKTRGQQVTLRCSPKSGHDTVSWYQQALGQGPQFIFQYYEEEERQRGNFPDRFSGHQFPNYSSELNVNALLLGDSALYLCASSLGPSASYGYTFGSGTRLTVV.

V is TRBV11-3 and J is TRBJ2-1; 9 nucleotides agree with TRBD1. The CDR3 is 16 amino acids. Germline V gene data show CDR1 as SGHNT and CDR2 as YENEEA. V was clipped by 5 bases and J by 4 bases; unmatched bases: 9. DNA of the CDR3: TGTGCCAGCAGCAACCGAGGAGACAGGGGGTACAATGAGCAGTTCTTC. Amino acid sequence: CASSNRGDRGYNEQFF. The full variable domain, rest sourced from reference TRBV11-3 and TRBJ2-1, is EAGVVQSPRYKIIEKKQPVAFWCNPISGHNTLYWYLQNLGQGPELLIRYENEEAVDDSQLPKDRFSAERLKGVDSTLKIQPAELGDSAVYLCASSNRGDRGYNEQFFGPGTRLTVL.

The chain has TRBV15 and TRBJ2-1; D is possibly TRBD1 (6 bases). Germline V gene lookup returns CDR1 LNHNV and CDR2 YYDKDF (reference sequence). The CDR3 loop spans 16 amino acids. The V end lost 0 bases, the J end lost 5 bases, and 14 bases lay between the germline ends. For the CDR3, the DNA is TGTGCCACCAGCAGAGACTGGGGGCCATTCGACAATGAGCAGTTCTTC. This encodes CATSRDWGPFDNEQFF. Combining the CDR3 with reference TRBV15 and TRBJ2-1 gives the whole variable domain DAMVIQNPRYQVTQFGKPVTLSCSQTLNHNVMYWYQQKSSQAPKLLFHYYDKDFNNEADTPDNFQSRRPNTSFCFLDIRSPGLGDTAMYLCATSRDWGPFDNEQFFGPGTRLTVL.

V and J are TRBV19 and TRBJ2-3; 12 bases line up with TRBD2. Trimming cost V 6 bases and J 0 bases; bases outside gene matches: 10. The CDR3 sequence is 18 residues long. CDR1 and CDR2 from the germline V gene are LNHDA and SQIVND (reference sequence). In DNA, the CDR3 is TGTGCCAGTAGCCTCGGGACTAGCGGGTACACTAGCACAGATACGCAGTATTTT. Translated: CASSLGTSGYTSTDTQYF.

DNA for the CDR3: TGCAGCGGATCTACAGGAAGATCCTACGAGCAGTACGTC. It yields the protein CSGSTGRSYEQYV. V is TRBV29-1 and J is TRBJ2-7, with a weak D call TRBD1 (5 bases). V was trimmed by 7 bases and J by 1 base, leaving 14 bases between them. Germline lookup yields CDR1 SQVTM and CDR2 ANQGSEA. The CDR3 is 13 residues long.

The chain carries TRBV7-3 and TRBJ2-1; TRBD2 aligns across 7 bases. CDR3 size: 16 residues. Trimming at V came to 2 bases and at J to 9 bases, leaving 13 bases not matched to a gene. CDR1 SGHTA and CDR2 FQGTGA come from the germline V gene. This chain's CDR3 is CASSLDLQRGRTEQFF. In DNA, the CDR3 is TGTGCCAGCAGCTTAGACCTCCAGCGGGGACGGACTGAGCAGTTCTTC.

The chain carries TRBV28 and TRBJ1-2, with TRBD1 identical over 11 bases. The V gene end was trimmed by 8 bases and the J gene end by 4 bases; junction bases not matched to a gene: 9. CDR1 and CDR2 (germline): MDHEN, SYDVKM. The CDR3 has 15 amino acids. The chain's CDR3 is CASFPGTGGFYGYTF. DNA for the CDR3: TGTGCCAGCTTCCCCGGGACAGGGGGATTCTATGGCTACACCTTC.

The CDR3 nucleotides are TGTGCCAGCAGCTTAAGGGCCGGGACAGGGAACACCGGGGAGCTGTTTTTT. The encoded protein is CASSLRAGTGNTGELFF. The V call is TRBV7-9, the J call TRBJ2-2; 8 bases line up with TRBD1. This CDR3 has 17 amino acids. CDR1 is SEHNR and CDR2 is FQNEAQ in the germline V gene (reference sequence). Germline trimming cut 2 bases from V and 1 base from J; bases unmatched to any gene: 6.

The CDR3 sequence: CASSVSGGQANSGANVLTF. As DNA, the CDR3 is TGTGCCAGCAGCGTTTCGGGGGGACAGGCAAACTCTGGGGCCAACGTCCTGACTTTC. The rearrangement joins TRBV28 to TRBJ2-6; maybe TRBD1 (8 bases). The CDR3 covers 19 residues. Germline V gene sequence: CDR1 MDHEN, CDR2 SYDVKM. Trimming pared 6 bases from V and 0 bases from J, leaving 21 bases between.

This clone was detected only once. This chain connects TRBV7-9 to TRBJ1-2, with D perhaps matching TRBD1 (5 bases). This CDR3 spans 14 amino acids. Per the germline V gene, CDR1 is SEHNR and CDR2 is FQNEAQ (reference sequence). Trimming removed 6 bases at V and 7 bases at J, with 18 bases between. CDR3 residues: CASSTDPGVAGYTF. DNA of the CDR3: TGTGCCAGCAGTACGGACCCGGGGGTCGCTGGCTACACCTTC.

The V and J genes are TRBV28 and TRBJ2-4, with D perhaps matching TRBD2 (5 bases). CDR3 size: 12 residues. Per the germline V gene, CDR1 is MDHEN and CDR2 is SYDVKM. V lost 6 bases and J lost 13, with 16 bases in between. CDR3 sequence reads: CASRRAALPQYF. Written as DNA, the CDR3 is TGTGCCAGCAGGCGGGCAGCCCTCCCCCAGTACTTC.

This clone was found once. The V call is TRBV5-6, the J call TRBJ2-1; no definite D call. The V gene's germline CDR1 is SGHDT and CDR2 YYEEEE. The CDR3 runs to 11 residues. With 5 bases removed from V and 8 bases from J, the gap between germline ends came to 8 bases. The CDR3 sequence is CASSLLDEQFF. In DNA form, the CDR3 reads TGTGCCAGCAGTTTATTGGATGAGCAGTTCTTC.

A single count supports this clone. The chain joins TRBV11-1 to TRBJ2-2; 9 bases align to TRBD1. The CDR3 contains 14 residues. CDR1 is SGHAT, CDR2 FQDESV, per germline (reference sequence). With V trimmed by 5 bases and J by 3 bases, 1 base remained unmatched. CDR3 residues: CASSRDRDTGELFF. The CDR3 DNA is TGTGCCAGCAGCCGGGACAGGGACACCGGGGAGCTGTTTTTT.

The chain combines TRBV9 with TRBJ2-2, with TRBD2 matching over 10 bases. The CDR3 is 18 residues long. With V trimmed by 0 bases and J by 4 bases, 9 bases remained unmatched. Germline V gene sequence: CDR1 SGDLS, CDR2 YYNGEE. CDR3 sequence: CASSVEVSGGLSTGELFF. The CDR3 region has the DNA TGTGCCAGCAGCGTAGAAGTTAGCGGGGGGCTAAGCACCGGGGAGCTGTTTTTT.

CDR3 DNA sequence: TGTGCCAGCAGCCAGAGTTCAACTAATGAAAAACTGTTTTTT. This encodes CASSQSSTNEKLFF. This rearrangement joins TRBV3-1 (or the pseudogene TRBV3-2) to TRBJ1-4; unclear D gene. Per germline, CDR1 LGHDT and CDR2 YNNKEL (reference sequence). Trimming cost V 3 bases and J 0 bases, with 5 bases left between them. This CDR3 is built from 14 residues.

The chain carries TRBV3-1 (or the pseudogene TRBV3-2) and TRBJ1-2, with 10 bases matching TRBD1. CDR3 size: 14 residues. Per the germline V gene, CDR1 is LGHDT and CDR2 is YNNKEL (reference sequence). V trimming: 3 bases; J trimming: 5 bases; junction bases outside the gene matches: 3. CDR3 amino acids: CASSQTGGQYGYTF. The CDR3 DNA reads as TGTGCCAGCAGCCAGACAGGGGGCCAGTATGGCTACACCTTC.

The rearrangement links TRBV6-5 to TRBJ2-3; D uncertain. The CDR3 is 13 residues long. Germline V gene lookup returns CDR1 MNHEY and CDR2 SVGAGI. V lost 2 bases to trimming and J lost 2 bases, with 5 bases between them. Written as DNA, the CDR3 is TGTGCCAGCAGTTACAGTTACACAGATACGCAGTATTTT. Its translation is CASSYSYTDTQYF.

The CDR3 reads CATMASGGVYNEQFF. CDR3 DNA sequence: TGTGCCACCATGGCTAGCGGGGGGGTTTACAATGAGCAGTTCTTC. The gene calls are TRBV24-1 and TRBJ2-1, with 12 bases aligning to TRBD2. CDR1 is KGHDR and CDR2 is SFDVKD in the germline V gene. The ends lost 8 bases at V and 4 bases at J; junction bases unmatched: 5. The CDR3 contains 15 residues.

The CDR3 coding sequence is TGCGCCAGCAGCTTTATGGGACATCAGAACACTGAAGCTTTCTTT. Translation: CASSFMGHQNTEAFF. The gene calls are TRBV5-1 and TRBJ1-1; tentatively, D is TRBD1 (6 bases). V was shortened by 2 bases and J by 1 base, with 12 bases between the two germline ends. The CDR3 runs 15 residues. The germline gives CDR1 SGHRS, CDR2 YFSETQ.

CDR3 amino acids: CASSIGRLEAFF. CDR3 bases: TGTGCCAGTAGTATTGGGCGCCTTGAAGCTTTCTTT. The chain combines TRBV19 with TRBJ1-1; D is uncertain. The V gene lost 3 bases and the J gene lost 7 bases, with 9 bases spanning the gap. Looked up from germline, CDR1 is LNHDA and CDR2 is SQIVND (reference sequence). The CDR3 spans 12 residues.

CDR3: CASSLGRFNEKLFF. The CDR3 DNA is TGTGCCAGCAGCTTGGGTCGGTTTAATGAAAAACTGTTTTTT. The J gene is TRBJ1-4, the V gene TRBV13; D is uncertain. Trimming took off 3 bases at V and 4 bases at J, with 9 bases between the two ends. This CDR3 comprises 14 residues. From germline, CDR1 is PRHDT and CDR2 FYEKMQ (reference sequence).

This chain uses TRBV7-8 with TRBJ1-1; D remains ambiguous. CDR3 length: 14 residues. Germline V gene sequence: CDR1 SGHVS, CDR2 FQNEAQ. Trimming pared 2 bases from V and 2 bases from J, leaving 9 bases between. CDR3 protein: CASSLTFLNTEAFF. The CDR3 bases are TGTGCCAGCAGCTTAACTTTTTTAAACACTGAAGCTTTCTTT. The variable domain in full, with the rest retrieved from reference TRBV7-8 and TRBJ1-1, is GAGVSQSPRYKVAKRGQDVALRCDPISGHVSLFWYQQALGQGPEFLTYFQNEAQLDKSGLPSDRFFAERPEGSVSTLKIQRTQQEDSAVYLCASSLTFLNTEAFFGQGTRLTVV.

The chain links TRBV7-2 to TRBJ1-1; 7 bases are a match to TRBD1. CDR1 is SGHTA, CDR2 FQGNSA, per germline. Germline trimming cut 5 bases from V and 5 bases from J; bases unmatched to any gene: 11. The CDR3 has 15 amino acids. The CDR3 sequence: CASSPTTGRRTEAFF. The CDR3, as DNA: TGTGCCAGCAGCCCGACGACAGGGCGGAGGACTGAAGCTTTCTTT.

This clone is a singleton in its sample. This chain uses TRBV7-8 with TRBJ2-3; D gene ambiguous. Germline-derived CDR1 and CDR2 are SGHVS and FQNEAQ. The CDR3 runs 13 residues. V was trimmed by 1 base and J by 4 bases, leaving 6 bases between them. CDR3 in DNA: TGTGCCAGCAGCTTAGATTCGTCAGATACGCAGTATTTT. It codes for CASSLDSSDTQYF.

The V call is TRBV7-9, the J call TRBJ2-1; tentatively, D is TRBD2 (6 bases). Trimming took 0 bases from V and 7 from J, leaving 13 bases between them. The CDR3 totals 15 residues. In germline, CDR1 is SEHNR, CDR2 FQNEAQ (reference sequence). The CDR3 region has the DNA TGTGCCAGCAGCTTAGCGACTCTCCGGGGGAATGAGCAGTTCTTC. Protein product: CASSLATLRGNEQFF.

The J gene is TRBJ1-1, the V gene TRBV5-1, with D hard to call. This CDR3 region has 14 residues. Trimming took off 2 bases at V and 4 bases at J, with 12 bases between the two ends. CDR1 and CDR2 from the germline V gene are SGHRS and YFSETQ. The CDR3 is CASSLGGRGTEAFF. In nucleotides, the CDR3 is TGCGCCAGCAGCTTAGGAGGGCGGGGCACTGAAGCTTTCTTT.

This chain uses TRBV11-2 with TRBJ1-3; D unresolved. Deletions cut 1 base from V and 0 bases from J, with 7 bases between. Germline-derived CDR1 and CDR2 are SGHAT and FQNNGV. CDR3 length equals 15 residues. CDR3 residues: CASSLVGFSGNTIYF. DNA for the CDR3: TGTGCCAGCAGCTTAGTGGGGTTCTCTGGAAACACCATATATTTT.